This record looks at one TCR beta chain sequence and its context. What antigen it recognizes has not been identified. No much larger clone exists at a distance of one base, and base qualities are not known. Using the deep immunoSEQ assay, multiplex PCR amplified TCR CDR3 regions from genomic DNA. Extracted genomic DNA from each cell subset was distributed evenly across all wells of several immunoSEQ 96-well plates, and each plate was treated as a replicate. For sorted subsets, about 200 ng genomic DNA, equal to about 30,000 T cell genomes, was loaded into each replicate PCR. Purified libraries were measured with a Qubit 3.0 fluorometer, size-checked on a Bioanalyzer 2100, and measured again with the KAPA Library Quantification kit. A separate single-read 150-cycle Illumina NextSeq 550 flow cell was used to sequence each immunoSEQ 96-well plate. On the authors' methods: The immunoSEQ output contained only junctional sequences without quality scores, so filtering could not match that applied to full-length reads. Sequences were annotated with PyIR, a Python wrapper for IgBLAST v1.9, using IMGT germline references to assign V/J genes and CDR3. Reads with weak V/J assignments (E-value above 1e-6), missing CDR3, stop codons, out-of-frame junctions, or ambiguous translated residues were removed. A V3J clonotype was defined by an identical inferred V gene, J gene, and CDR3 amino acid sequence. Percentage overlap between repertoires was computed as shared unique clonotypes divided by the size of the smaller repertoire. Three approaches were used to assess repertoire richness: RTK rarefaction, the Chao1 estimator, and Recon v2.1 estimates of unobserved clonotypes. Generation probabilities were computed with OLGA for all TCRbeta clonotypes obtained by the gDNA method from several donors. The immuneACCESS repertoire file appears here via TCRdb, limited to in-frame rearrangements. These files lack a portion of the clones; in checked studies, under half of the deficit traces to unresolved V genes, and the cause of the others is not known. V, J and clone size reflect that table, while D and trimming were determined from the DNA. The sample yields about 2,100,000 clones; under 95% were counted once. Under 2% of the sample goes to the ten largest clones.

The data originate from a study of shared clonotypes between healthy human individuals (dated by TCRdb to about 2020). About the study as a whole: The cohort included three men and a couple of women between 18 and 49 years of age. Per donor, three plates each were used for CD4 naive and CD4 memory, two for CD8 naive, and one for CD8 memory. Each donor's leukapheresis produced roughly between roughly 0.94 and 9.5 billion PBMCs. The study deeply sequenced blood TCR repertoires of roughly five healthy adults to estimate repertoire size and the extent of clonotype sharing between individuals. Libraries were prepared and TCR repertoires were sequenced by different laboratories using diverse techniques, in order to increase sequencing depth and limit assay-specific biases. The investigation overall reported the following: Only blood was sampled, and tissue TCR repertoires likely differ from those in blood. Pairwise subsampling indicated that sequencing depth was expected to affect the degree of clonotype sharing among donors. Because the study included a small number of donors, the genetic and exposure-history diversity represented was limited. Even with the large sequencing depth, rarefaction of the sorted-subset datasets indicated that sequencing was incomplete. Compared with non-shared clonotypes, clonotypes shared by all four sorted-subset donors had higher generation probabilities. About 4.5% of naive CD4, approximately 3.7% of naive CD8, 2% to 2.5% of memory CD4, and over 0.35% of memory CD8 clonotypes were shared across a handful of donors. Larger estimated clonotype richness was generally found for naive subsets than for memory subsets.

V is cut back by 7 bases and J by 11 bases, with 13 bases in the junction unmatched. Looking up the germline V gene yields CDR1 SGHAT and CDR2 FQNNGV. The cysteine opens and the phenylalanine closes a CDR3 of 14 amino acids. The DNA shown is the 42-base CDR3, in frame from base 1. For the CD8 naive samples, CD45RO-negative cells were positively selected for CCR7, yielding a CD45RA+CCR7+ population from which TemRA cells were excluded. The donors were healthy, HIV-negative adults with no recently reported acute infections or vaccinations. Every donor was a Caucasian adult residing in Nashville, Tennessee, USA. Blood was collected by leukapheresis, and PBMCs were isolated by Ficoll-Histopaque density gradient centrifugation and then cryopreserved in liquid nitrogen vapor phase. Purity and quantity of every magnetically sorted T cell population were checked by analytical flow cytometry. Genomic DNA was isolated from every sorted fraction and measured by UV absorbance on a Nanodrop 2000c.

The clonotype was recovered from a young man in good health. Some clones in this sample may be carry-over from other donors' samples. Recombination joined TRBV11-2 with TRBJ1-1, and TRBD1 aligns with 10 junction nucleotides. Sequenced sample: naive CD8+ T cells from PBMCs. The sample's cell subset or site, from its label and the paper: CD45RA+CCR7+. The base sequence is TGTGCCAGCACCTCCCCCGGACAGGGGGATTGGGCTTTCTTT. Its translation is CASTSPGQGDWAFF.